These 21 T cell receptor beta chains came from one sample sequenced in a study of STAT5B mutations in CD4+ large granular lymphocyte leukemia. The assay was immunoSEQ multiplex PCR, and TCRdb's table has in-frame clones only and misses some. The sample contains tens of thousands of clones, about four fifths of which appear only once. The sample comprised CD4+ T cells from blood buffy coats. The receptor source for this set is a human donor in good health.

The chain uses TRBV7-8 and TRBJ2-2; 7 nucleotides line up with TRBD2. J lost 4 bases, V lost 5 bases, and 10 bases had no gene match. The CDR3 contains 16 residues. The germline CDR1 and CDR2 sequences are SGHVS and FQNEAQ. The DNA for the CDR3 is TGTGCCAGCAGCGGGAGGTGGCGGGAGATCACCGGGGAGCTGTTTTTT. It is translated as CASSGRWREITGELFF.

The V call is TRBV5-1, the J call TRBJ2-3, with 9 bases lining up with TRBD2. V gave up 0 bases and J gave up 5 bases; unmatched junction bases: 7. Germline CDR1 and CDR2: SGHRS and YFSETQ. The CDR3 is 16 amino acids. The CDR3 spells CASSLVIAGEVDTQYF. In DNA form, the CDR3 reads TGCGCCAGCAGCTTGGTGATAGCGGGAGAGGTAGATACGCAGTATTTT.

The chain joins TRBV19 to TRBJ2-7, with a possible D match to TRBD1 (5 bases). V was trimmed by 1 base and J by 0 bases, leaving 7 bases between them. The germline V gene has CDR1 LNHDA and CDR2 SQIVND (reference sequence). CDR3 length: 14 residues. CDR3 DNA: TGTGCCAGTAGTATAGCAGGGTTCTCCTACGAGCAGTACTTC. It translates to CASSIAGFSYEQYF.

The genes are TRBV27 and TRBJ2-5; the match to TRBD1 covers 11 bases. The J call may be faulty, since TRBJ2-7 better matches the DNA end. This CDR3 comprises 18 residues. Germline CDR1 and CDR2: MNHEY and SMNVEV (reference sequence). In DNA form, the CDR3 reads TGTGCCAGCAGTACCACCCCCCTCCGGGACAGGGGGTCCTACGAGCAGTACTTC. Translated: CASSTTPLRDRGSYEQYF.

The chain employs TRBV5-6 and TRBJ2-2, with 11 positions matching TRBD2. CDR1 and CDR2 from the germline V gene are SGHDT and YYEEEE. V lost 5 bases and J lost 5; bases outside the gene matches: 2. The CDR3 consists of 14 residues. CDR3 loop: CASRTSGSTGELFF. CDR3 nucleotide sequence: TGTGCCAGCAGAACTAGCGGGAGTACCGGGGAGCTGTTTTTT.

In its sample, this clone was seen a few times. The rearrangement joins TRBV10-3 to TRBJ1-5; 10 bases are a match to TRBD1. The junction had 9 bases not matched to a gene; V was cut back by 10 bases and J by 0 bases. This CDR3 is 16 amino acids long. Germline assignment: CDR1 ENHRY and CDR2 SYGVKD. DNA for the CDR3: TGTGCCACCCGGACAGGGGGATTCTATAGCAATCAGCCCCAGCATTTT. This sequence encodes CATRTGGFYSNQPQHF.

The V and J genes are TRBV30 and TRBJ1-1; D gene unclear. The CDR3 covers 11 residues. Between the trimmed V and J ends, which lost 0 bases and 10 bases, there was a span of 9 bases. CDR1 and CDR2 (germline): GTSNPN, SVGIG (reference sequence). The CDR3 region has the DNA TGTGCCTGGAGTGTACAAGAAATAGCTTTCTTT. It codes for CAWSVQEIAFF.

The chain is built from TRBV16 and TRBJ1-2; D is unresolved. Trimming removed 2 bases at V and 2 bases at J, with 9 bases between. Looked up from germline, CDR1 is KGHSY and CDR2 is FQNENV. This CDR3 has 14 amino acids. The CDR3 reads CASSQTTENYGYTF. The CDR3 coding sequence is TGTGCCAGCAGCCAAACTACAGAGAACTATGGCTACACCTTC.

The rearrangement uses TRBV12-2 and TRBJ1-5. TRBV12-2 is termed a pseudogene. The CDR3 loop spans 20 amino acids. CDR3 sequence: CASRPLREKVVERSNQPQHF. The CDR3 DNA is TGTGCAAGTCGCCCCCTAAGGGAGAAAGTCGTAGAACGTAGCAATCAGCCCCAGCATTTT.

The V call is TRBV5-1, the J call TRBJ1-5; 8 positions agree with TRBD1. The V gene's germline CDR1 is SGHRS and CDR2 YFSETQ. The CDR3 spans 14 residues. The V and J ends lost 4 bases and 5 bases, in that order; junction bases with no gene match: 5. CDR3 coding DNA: TGCGCCAGCAGCCCTCAGGGGGCGGATCAGCCCCAGCATTTT. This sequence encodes CASSPQGADQPQHF.

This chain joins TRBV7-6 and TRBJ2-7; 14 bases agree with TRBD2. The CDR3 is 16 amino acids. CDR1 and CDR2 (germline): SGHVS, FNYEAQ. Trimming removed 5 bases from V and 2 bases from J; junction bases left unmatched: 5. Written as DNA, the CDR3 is TGTGCCAGCAGCCCGGGACTAGCGGGAGCCCCCTACGAGCAGTACTTC. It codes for CASSPGLAGAPYEQYF.

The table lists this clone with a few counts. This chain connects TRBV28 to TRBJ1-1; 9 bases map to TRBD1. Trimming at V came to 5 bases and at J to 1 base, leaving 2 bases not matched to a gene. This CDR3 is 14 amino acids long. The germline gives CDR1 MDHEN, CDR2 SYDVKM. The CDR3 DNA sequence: TGTGCCAGCAGTCCGGGACAGGGGAACACTGAAGCTTTCTTT. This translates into CASSPGQGNTEAFF.

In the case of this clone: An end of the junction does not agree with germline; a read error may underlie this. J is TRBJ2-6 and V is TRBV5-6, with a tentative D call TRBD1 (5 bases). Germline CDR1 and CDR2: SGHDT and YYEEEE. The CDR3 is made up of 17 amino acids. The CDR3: CASSLGPGVLRANVLTF. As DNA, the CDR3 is TGTGCCAGCAGTTTGGGGCCAGGTGTCTTGAGGGCCAACGTCCTGACTTTC.

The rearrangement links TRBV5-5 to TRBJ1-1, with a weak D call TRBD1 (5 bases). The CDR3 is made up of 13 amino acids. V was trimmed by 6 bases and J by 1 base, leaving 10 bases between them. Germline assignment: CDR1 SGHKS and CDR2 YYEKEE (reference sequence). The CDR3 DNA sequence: TGTGCCAGCATAGCAGGGCAGAACACTGAAGCTTTCTTT. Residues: CASIAGQNTEAFF.

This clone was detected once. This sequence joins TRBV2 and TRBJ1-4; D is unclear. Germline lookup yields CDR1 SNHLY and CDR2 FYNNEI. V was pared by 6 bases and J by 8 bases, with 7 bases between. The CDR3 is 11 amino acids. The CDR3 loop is CASSGKEKLFF. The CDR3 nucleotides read TGTGCCAGCAGCGGTAAAGAAAAACTGTTTTTT. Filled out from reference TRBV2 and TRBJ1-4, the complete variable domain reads EPEVTQTPSHQVTQMGQEVILRCVPISNHLYFYWYRQILGQKVEFLVSFYNNEISEKSEIFDDQFSVERPDGSNFTLKIRSTKLEDSAMYFCASSGKEKLFFGSGTQLSVL.

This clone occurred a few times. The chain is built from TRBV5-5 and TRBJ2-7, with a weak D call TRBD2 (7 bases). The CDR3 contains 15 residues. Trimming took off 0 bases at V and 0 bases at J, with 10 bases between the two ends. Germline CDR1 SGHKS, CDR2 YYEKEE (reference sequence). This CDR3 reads CASSLEGGPSYEQYF. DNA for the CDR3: TGTGCCAGCAGCTTGGAGGGGGGGCCCTCCTACGAGCAGTACTTC.

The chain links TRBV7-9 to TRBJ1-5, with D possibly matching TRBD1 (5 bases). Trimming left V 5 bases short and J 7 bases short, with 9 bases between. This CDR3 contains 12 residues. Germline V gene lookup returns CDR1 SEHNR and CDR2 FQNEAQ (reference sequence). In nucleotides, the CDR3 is TGTGCCAGCAGCCGGGGGGAGCAGCCCCAGCATTTT. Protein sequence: CASSRGEQPQHF.

CDR3 DNA: TGTGCCAGCAGCCAGTCATTACAGGGGTCTGCGGTGACCCAGTACTTC. As protein: CASSQSLQGSAVTQYF. The chain combines TRBV5-4 with TRBJ2-5, with TRBD1 identical over 7 bases. The CDR3 has 16 amino acids. Germline lookup yields CDR1 SGHNT and CDR2 YYREEE (reference sequence). V lost 4 bases to trimming and J lost 7 bases; unmatched junction nucleotides: 16.

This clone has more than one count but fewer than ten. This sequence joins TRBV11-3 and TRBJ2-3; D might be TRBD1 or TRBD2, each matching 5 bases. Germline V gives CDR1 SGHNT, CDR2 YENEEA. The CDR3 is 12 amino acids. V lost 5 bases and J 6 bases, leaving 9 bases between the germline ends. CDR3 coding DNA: TGTGCCAGCAGCCGCGAGGGGGATACGCAGTATTTT. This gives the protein CASSREGDTQYF.

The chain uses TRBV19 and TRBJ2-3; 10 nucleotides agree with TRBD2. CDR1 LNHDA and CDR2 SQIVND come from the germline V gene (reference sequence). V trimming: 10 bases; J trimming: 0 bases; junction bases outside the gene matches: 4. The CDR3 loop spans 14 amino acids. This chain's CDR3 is CATATSGSTDTQYF. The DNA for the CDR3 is TGTGCCACAGCGACTAGCGGGAGCACAGATACGCAGTATTTT.

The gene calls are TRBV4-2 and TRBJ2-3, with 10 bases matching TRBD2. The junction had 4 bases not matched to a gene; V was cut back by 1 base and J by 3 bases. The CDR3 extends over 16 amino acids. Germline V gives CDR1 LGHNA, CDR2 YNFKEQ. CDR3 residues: CASSQVSLAGTDTQYF. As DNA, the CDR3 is TGTGCCAGCAGCCAAGTATCACTAGCGGGAACAGATACGCAGTATTTT.